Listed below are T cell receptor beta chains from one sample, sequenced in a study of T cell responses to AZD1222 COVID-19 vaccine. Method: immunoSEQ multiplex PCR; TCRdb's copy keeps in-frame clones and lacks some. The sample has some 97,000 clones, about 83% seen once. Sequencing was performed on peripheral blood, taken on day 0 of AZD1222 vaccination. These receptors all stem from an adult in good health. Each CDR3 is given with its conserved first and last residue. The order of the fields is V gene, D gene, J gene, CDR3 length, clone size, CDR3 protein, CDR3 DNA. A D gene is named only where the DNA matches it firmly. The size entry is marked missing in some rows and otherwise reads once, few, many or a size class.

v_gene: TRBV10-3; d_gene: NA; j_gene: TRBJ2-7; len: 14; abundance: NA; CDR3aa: CAISDYQSSYEQYF; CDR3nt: TGTGCCATCAGTGACTACCAGAGCTCCTACGAGCAGTACTTC
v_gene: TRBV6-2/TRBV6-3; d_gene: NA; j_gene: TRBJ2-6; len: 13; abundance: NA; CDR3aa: CASSPGGANVLTF; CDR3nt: TGTGCCAGCAGTCCGGGGGGGGCCAACGTCCTGACTTTC
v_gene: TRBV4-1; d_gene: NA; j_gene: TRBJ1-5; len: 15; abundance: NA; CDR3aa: CASSQNGQGRQPQHF; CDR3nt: TGCGCCAGCAGCCAGAACGGGCAGGGCAGGCAGCCCCAGCATTTT
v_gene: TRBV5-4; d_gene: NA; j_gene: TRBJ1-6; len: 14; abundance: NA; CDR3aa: CASSLDSHNSPLHF; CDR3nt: TGTGCCAGCAGCCTGGACAGTCATAATTCACCCCTCCACTTT
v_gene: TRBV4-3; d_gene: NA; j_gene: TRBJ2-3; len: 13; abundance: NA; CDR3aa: CASSLGRSKAQYF; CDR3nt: TGCGCCAGCAGCCTGGGGAGAAGCAAGGCGCAGTATTTT
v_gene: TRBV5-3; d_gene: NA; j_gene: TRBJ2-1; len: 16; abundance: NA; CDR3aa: CARSLTAWGPGNEQFF; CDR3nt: TGTGCCAGAAGCTTAACAGCCTGGGGGCCGGGAAATGAGCAGTTCTTC
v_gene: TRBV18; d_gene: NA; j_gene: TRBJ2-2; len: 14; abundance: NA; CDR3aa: CASSPTTDTGELFF; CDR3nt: TGTGCCAGCTCACCAACCACTGACACCGGGGAGCTGTTTTTT
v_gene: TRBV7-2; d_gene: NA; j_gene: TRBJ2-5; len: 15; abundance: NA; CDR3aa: CASSQGMGDWETQYF; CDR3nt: TGTGCCAGCAGCCAGGGAATGGGCGATTGGGAGACCCAGTACTTC
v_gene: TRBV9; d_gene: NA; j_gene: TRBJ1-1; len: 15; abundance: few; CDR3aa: CASSAGRTDNTEAFF; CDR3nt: TGTGCCAGCAGCGCGGGCCGGACAGATAACACTGAAGCTTTCTTT
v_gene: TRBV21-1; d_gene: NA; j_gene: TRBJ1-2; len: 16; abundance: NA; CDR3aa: CASSPRDRELEEGYTF; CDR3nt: TGTGCCAGCAGCCCCCGGGACAGGGAACTCGAAGAGGGCTACACCTTC
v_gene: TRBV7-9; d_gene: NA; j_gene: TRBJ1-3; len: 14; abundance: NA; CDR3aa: CASSSGKGGNTIYF; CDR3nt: TGTGCCAGCAGCTCCGGAAAGGGGGGAAACACCATATATTTT
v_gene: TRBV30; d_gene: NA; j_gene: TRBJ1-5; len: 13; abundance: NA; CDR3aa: CAWSVGEGQPQHF; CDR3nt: TGTGCCTGGAGTGTAGGGGAGGGTCAGCCCCAGCATTTT
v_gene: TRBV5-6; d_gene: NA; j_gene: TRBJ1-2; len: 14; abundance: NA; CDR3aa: CASSALGGIYGYTF; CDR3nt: TGTGCCAGCAGCGCGTTGGGTGGGATCTATGGCTACACCTTC
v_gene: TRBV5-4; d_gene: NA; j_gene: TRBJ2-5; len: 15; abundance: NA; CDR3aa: CASSLDGTPEETQYF; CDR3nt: TGTGCCAGCAGCTTGGATGGGACCCCCGAAGAGACCCAGTACTTC
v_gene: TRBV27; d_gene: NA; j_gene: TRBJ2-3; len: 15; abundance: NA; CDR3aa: CASSFPSLATDTQYF; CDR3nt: TGTGCCAGCAGTTTCCCATCGTTGGCCACAGATACGCAGTATTTT
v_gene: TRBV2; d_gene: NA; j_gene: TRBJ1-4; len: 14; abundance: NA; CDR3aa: CASTTGSTNEKLFF; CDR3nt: TGTGCCAGCACGACCGGTTCAACTAATGAAAAACTGTTTTTT
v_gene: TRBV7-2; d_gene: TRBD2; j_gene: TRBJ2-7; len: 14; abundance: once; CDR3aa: CASSLGSGRLEQYF; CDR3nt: TGTGCCAGCAGCTTAGGTAGCGGGCGGCTCGAGCAGTACTTC
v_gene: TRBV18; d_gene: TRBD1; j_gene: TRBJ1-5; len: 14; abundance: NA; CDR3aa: CASSPQGGEQPQHF; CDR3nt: TGTGCCAGCTCACCTCAGGGGGGAGAACAGCCCCAGCATTTT
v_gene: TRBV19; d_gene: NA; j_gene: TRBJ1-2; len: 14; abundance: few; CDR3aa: CASSISHSNYGYTF; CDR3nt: TGTGCCAGTAGTATAAGTCACTCTAACTATGGCTACACCTTC
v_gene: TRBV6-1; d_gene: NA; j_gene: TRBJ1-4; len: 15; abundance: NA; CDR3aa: CASSEFGGRGEKLFF; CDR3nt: TGTGCCAGCAGTGAATTTGGGGGAAGAGGAGAAAAACTGTTTTTT
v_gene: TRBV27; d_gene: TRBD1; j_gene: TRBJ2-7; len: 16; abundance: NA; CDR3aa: CASSLLGQGGIYEQYF; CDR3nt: TGTGCCAGCAGTTTACTTGGACAGGGTGGGATCTACGAGCAGTACTTC
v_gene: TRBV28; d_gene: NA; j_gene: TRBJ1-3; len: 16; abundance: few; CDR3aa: CASSLGGTGSGNTIYF; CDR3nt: TGTGCCAGCAGTTTAGGGGGGACGGGCTCTGGAAACACCATATATTTT
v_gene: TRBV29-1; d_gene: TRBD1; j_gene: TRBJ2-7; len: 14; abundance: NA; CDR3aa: CSVVARDRGLEQYF; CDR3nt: TGCAGCGTCGTCGCCCGGGACAGGGGGCTTGAGCAGTACTTC
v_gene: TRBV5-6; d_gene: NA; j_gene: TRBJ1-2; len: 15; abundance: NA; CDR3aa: CASSLEVGPAGGYTF; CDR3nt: TGTGCCAGCAGCTTGGAGGTCGGGCCTGCGGGAGGCTACACCTTC
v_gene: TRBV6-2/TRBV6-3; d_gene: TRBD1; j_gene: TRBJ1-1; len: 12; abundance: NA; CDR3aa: CASNYQAGGAFF; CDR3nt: TGTGCCAGCAATTACCAAGCAGGGGGAGCTTTCTTT
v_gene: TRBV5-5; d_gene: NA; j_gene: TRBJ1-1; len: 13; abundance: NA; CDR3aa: CASSLIQGTEAFF; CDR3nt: TGTGCCAGCAGCTTGATCCAGGGCACTGAAGCTTTCTTT
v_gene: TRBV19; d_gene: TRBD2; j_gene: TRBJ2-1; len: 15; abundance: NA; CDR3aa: CASSTRVAGGNEQFF; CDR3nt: TGTGCCAGTAGTACCCGGGTAGCGGGGGGGAATGAGCAGTTCTTC
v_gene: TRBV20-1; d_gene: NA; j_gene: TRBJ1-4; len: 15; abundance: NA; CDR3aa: CSASWPGQTNEKLFF; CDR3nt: TGCAGTGCTAGTTGGCCAGGACAAACTAATGAAAAACTGTTTTTT
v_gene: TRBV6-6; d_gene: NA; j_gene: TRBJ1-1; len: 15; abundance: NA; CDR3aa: CASSYRGSRNTEAFF; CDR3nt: TGTGCCAGCAGTTACCGCGGGTCCCGGAACACTGAAGCTTTCTTT
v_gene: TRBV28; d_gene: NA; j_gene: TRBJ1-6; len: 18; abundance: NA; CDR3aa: CASSFHHREMLDNSPLHF; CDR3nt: TGTGCCAGCAGTTTTCATCACAGGGAGATGCTGGATAATTCACCCCTCCACTTT
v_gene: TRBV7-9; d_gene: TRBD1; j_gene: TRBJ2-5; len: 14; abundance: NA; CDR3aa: CASSLTGGKETQYF; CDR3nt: TGTGCCAGCAGCTTAACAGGGGGGAAGGAGACCCAGTACTTC
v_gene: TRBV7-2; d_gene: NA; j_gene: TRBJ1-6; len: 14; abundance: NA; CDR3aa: CATSRSGYNSPLHF; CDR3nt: TGTGCCACGAGTAGATCCGGTTATAATTCACCCCTCCACTTT
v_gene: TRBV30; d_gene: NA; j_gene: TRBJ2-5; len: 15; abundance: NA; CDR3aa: CAWSSGGRIQETQYF; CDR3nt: TGTGCCTGGAGCTCCGGGGGACGCATACAAGAGACCCAGTACTTC
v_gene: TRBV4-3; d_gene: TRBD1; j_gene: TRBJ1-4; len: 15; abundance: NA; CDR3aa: CASSQSTGLLEKLFF; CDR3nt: TGCGCCAGCAGCCAGTCGACAGGGCTCCTCGAAAAACTGTTTTTT
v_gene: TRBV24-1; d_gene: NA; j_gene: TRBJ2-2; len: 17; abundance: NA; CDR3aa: CATSDILAGAGTGELFF; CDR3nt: TGTGCCACCAGTGATATCCTAGCCGGGGCGGGCACCGGGGAGCTGTTTTTT
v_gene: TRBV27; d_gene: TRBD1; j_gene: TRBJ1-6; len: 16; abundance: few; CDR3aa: CASSSKGDRANSPLHF; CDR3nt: TGTGCCAGCAGTTCAAAAGGGGACAGGGCTAATTCACCCCTCCACTTT
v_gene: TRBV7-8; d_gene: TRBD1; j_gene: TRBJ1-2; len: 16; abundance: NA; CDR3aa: CASSPSNRDRVYGYTF; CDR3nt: TGTGCCAGCAGCCCTTCTAACCGGGACAGGGTCTATGGCTACACCTTC
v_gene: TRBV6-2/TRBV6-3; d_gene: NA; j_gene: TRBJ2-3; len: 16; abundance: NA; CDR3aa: CASSNRPGKTTDTQYF; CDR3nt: TGTGCCAGCAGCAATAGACCGGGAAAAACGACAGATACGCAGTATTTT
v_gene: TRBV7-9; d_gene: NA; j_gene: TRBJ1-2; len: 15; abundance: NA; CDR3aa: CASTAPGRHNYGYTF; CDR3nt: TGTGCCAGCACCGCCCCAGGGAGACATAACTATGGCTACACCTTC
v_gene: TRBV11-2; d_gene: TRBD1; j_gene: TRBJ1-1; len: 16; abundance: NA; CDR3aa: CASRPSALRGSTEAFF; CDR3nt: TGTGCCAGCAGGCCTAGCGCCCTCAGGGGGAGCACTGAAGCTTTCTTT
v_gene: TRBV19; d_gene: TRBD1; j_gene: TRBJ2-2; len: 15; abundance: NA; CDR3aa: CASSIGTGDTGELFF; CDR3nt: TGTGCCAGTAGTATAGGGACAGGGGACACCGGGGAGCTGTTTTTT
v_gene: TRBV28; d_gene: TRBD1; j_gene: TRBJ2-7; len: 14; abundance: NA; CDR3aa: CASRAGTASYEQYF; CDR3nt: TGTGCCAGCAGGGCCGGGACAGCTTCCTACGAGCAGTACTTC
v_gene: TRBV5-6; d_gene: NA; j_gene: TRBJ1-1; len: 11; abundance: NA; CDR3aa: CASSLGIEAFF; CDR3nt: TGTGCCAGCAGCTTAGGTATTGAAGCTTTCTTT
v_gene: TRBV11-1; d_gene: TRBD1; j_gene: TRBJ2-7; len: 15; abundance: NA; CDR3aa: CASSIDRGGSYEQYF; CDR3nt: TGTGCCAGCAGCATTGACAGGGGCGGCTCCTACGAGCAGTACTTC